This entry lists 22 T cell receptor beta chains sequenced from one sample in a study of T cells in localized non-small cell lung cancer. Data came from immunoSEQ multiplex PCR; TCRdb stores just in-frame clones and leaves some out. The table includes 45,000 to 70,000 clones, approximately 90% detected once. The sample here was peripheral blood, taken before any cancer treatment. These receptors were obtained from a woman aged 35 to 70 with stage I lung adenocarcinoma.

The rearrangement links TRBV2 to TRBJ2-3, with D tentatively TRBD1 (5 bases). V was pared by 7 bases and J by 0 bases, with 14 bases between. The CDR3 spans 15 residues. Looked up from germline, CDR1 is SNHLY and CDR2 is FYNNEI. The CDR3 DNA reads TGTGCCAGCACATTACAGGACACTAGCACAGATACGCAGTATTTT. The encoded protein is CASTLQDTSTDTQYF.

A note on this clone: One junction end does not reproduce the germline sequence, and a read error may be involved. The J gene is TRBJ2-5, the V gene TRBV6-1, with D perhaps matching TRBD1 or TRBD2 (5 bases each). CDR1 is MNHNS and CDR2 is SASEGT in the germline V gene. CDR3 length: 13 residues. CDR3 in amino acids: CASREGTLETQYF. The CDR3 DNA follows: TGTGCCAGCAGGGAAGGGACCCTAGAGACCCAGTACTTC.

The rearrangement joins TRBV9 to TRBJ2-3; weak D call: TRBD2 (5 bases). The CDR3 is 13 amino acids. The germline V gene has CDR1 SGDLS and CDR2 YYNGEE. Trimming took off 0 bases at V and 10 bases at J, with 12 bases between the two ends. For the CDR3, the DNA is TGTGCCAGCAGCGTAGGGGCTAGCCGGGCGCAGTATTTT. It encodes CASSVGASRAQYF.

This clone showed up just once. The CDR3 DNA reads as TGTGCCTGGAGTGTGGCCGGCGGGATCGGCGAGCAGTACTTC. Translating gives CAWSVAGGIGEQYF. The chain has TRBV30 and TRBJ2-7; D is perhaps TRBD2 (6 bases). CDR3 length equals 14 residues. Germline values: CDR1 GTSNPN, CDR2 SVGIG (reference sequence). Trimming pared 0 bases from V and 6 bases from J, leaving 15 bases between.

J is TRBJ2-4 and V is TRBV7-2; 10 nucleotides match TRBD1. The CDR3 is made up of 15 amino acids. The V gene's germline CDR1 is SGHTA and CDR2 FQGNSA. With V trimmed by 0 bases and J by 7 bases, 3 bases remained unmatched. CDR3 in DNA: TGTGCCAGCAGCTTAGCGACAGGGGGCTTGAACATTCAGTACTTC. Residues: CASSLATGGLNIQYF.

The chain combines TRBV5-1 with TRBJ1-6, with D tentatively TRBD1 (6 bases). V lost 0 bases to trimming and J lost 9 bases, with 10 bases between them. The CDR3 runs to 14 residues. Germline V gene data show CDR1 as SGHRS and CDR2 as YFSETQ. The CDR3 loop reads CASSLDRATSPLHF. In DNA form, the CDR3 reads TGCGCCAGCAGCTTGGACAGGGCAACTTCACCCCTCCACTTT.

This clone was seen only once. The rearrangement links TRBV29-1 to TRBJ1-1; a weak D match, TRBD1 (5 bases). Germline CDR1 is SQVTM and CDR2 is ANQGSEA. V was clipped by 5 bases and J by 6 bases, with 16 bases between them. This CDR3 has 13 residues. CDR3 sequence: CSVSLGRGAEAFF. The CDR3 DNA follows: TGCAGCGTTTCCCTAGGGAGGGGAGCTGAAGCTTTCTTT.

The chain combines TRBV10-3 with TRBJ1-2, with D perhaps matching TRBD1 (5 bases). The germline CDR1 and CDR2 sequences are ENHRY and SYGVKD. The V gene lost 3 bases and the J gene lost 13 bases, with 18 bases spanning the gap. This CDR3 region has 13 residues. CDR3 nucleotide sequence: TGTGCCATCAGTGATCTGGGGGAAGGAGTCGCCACCTTC. Translated, it gives CAISDLGEGVATF.

This clone showed up just once. The gene calls are TRBV10-3 and TRBJ2-7; 13 bases align to TRBD2. Germline V gene data show CDR1 as ENHRY and CDR2 as SYGVKD. The CDR3 is 13 amino acids. Unmatched junction bases numbered 1, after V lost 3 bases and J lost 8 bases. Here the CDR3 reads CAISELAGGKQYF. Here the CDR3 DNA reads TGTGCCATCAGTGAACTAGCGGGGGGGAAGCAGTACTTC.

The J gene is TRBJ1-1, the V gene TRBV28; TRBD1 aligns across 7 bases. Germline CDR1 is MDHEN and CDR2 is SYDVKM. The V gene end was trimmed by 5 bases and the J gene end by 3 bases; junction bases not matched to a gene: 6. The CDR3 sequence is 14 residues long. CDR3 sequence: CASSPGQTYTEAFF. In DNA form, the CDR3 reads TGTGCCAGCAGTCCGGGACAGACCTACACTGAAGCTTTCTTT.

Turning to this clone: Sequence at one end of the junction differs from germline and may be a read error. This sequence joins TRBV4-1 and TRBJ2-3; D is unclear. This CDR3 region has 13 residues. Germline V gives CDR1 MGHRA, CDR2 YSYEKL. DNA for the CDR3: TGCGTCAGCAGCCAAGTGGATGTGGATACGCAGTATTTT. Its translation: CVSSQVDVDTQYF.

V usage is TRBV28 and J usage is TRBJ1-5, with D unresolved. CDR3 length: 14 amino acids. Per the germline V gene, CDR1 is MDHEN and CDR2 is SYDVKM. Trimming removed 4 bases from V and 4 bases from J, with 11 bases in between. Written as DNA, the CDR3 is TGTGCCAGCAGTTCCTTGGGTGAGAATCAGCCCCAGCATTTT. Its translation: CASSSLGENQPQHF.

The rearrangement links TRBV30 to TRBJ1-5; TRBD1 matches 9 bases. Germline V CDR1 and CDR2: GTSNPN, SVGIG (reference sequence). This CDR3 comprises 14 residues. With 4 bases clipped from V and 4 bases from J, the junction kept 5 bases outside the gene matches. The CDR3 here is CAWMAGTGNQPQHF. Here the CDR3 DNA reads TGTGCCTGGATGGCCGGGACAGGGAATCAGCCCCAGCATTTT. Full variable domain (remainder filled in from reference TRBV30 and TRBJ1-5): SQTIHQWPATLVQPVGSPLSLECTVEGTSNPNLYWYRQAAGRGLQLLFYSVGIGQISSEVPQNLSASRPQDRQFILSSKKLLLSDSGFYLCAWMAGTGNQPQHFGDGTRLSIL.

The DNA of the CDR3 is TGTGCCAGCAGTTACAAGGAATCAGCCCAGCATTTT. It codes for CASSYKESAQHF. V usage is TRBV6-5 and J usage is TRBJ1-5; D not resolved. The CDR3 sequence is 12 residues long. Trimming cost V 2 bases and J 11 bases, with 10 bases left between them. The germline CDR1 and CDR2 sequences are MNHEY and SVGAGI.

The J gene is TRBJ1-5, the V gene TRBV6-6; D perhaps matches TRBD1 (5 bases). The CDR3 length is 15 residues. The germline CDR1 and CDR2 sequences are MNHNY and SVGAGI (reference sequence). V was trimmed by 4 bases and J by 6 bases, leaving 16 bases between them. Here the CDR3 reads CASSLLGGVSQPQHF. CDR3 nucleotides: TGTGCCAGCAGTTTATTAGGAGGGGTTAGTCAGCCCCAGCATTTT.

The chain carries TRBV6-1 and TRBJ1-2; D is possibly TRBD1 (5 bases). CDR1 and CDR2 from the germline V gene are MNHNS and SASEGT. V dropped 1 base and J dropped 4 bases, with 10 bases sitting between them. The CDR3 has 14 amino acids. Here the CDR3 DNA reads TGTGCCAGCAGTGAAGGACAGCCACTCTATGGCTACACCTTC. Translated, it gives CASSEGQPLYGYTF.

The chain is built from TRBV10-3 and TRBJ2-3; 9 bases are a match to TRBD2. Germline V gene data show CDR1 as ENHRY and CDR2 as SYGVKD. The CDR3 is made up of 14 amino acids. V lost 8 bases and J lost 4; bases outside the gene matches: 7. The DNA for the CDR3 is TGTGCCATCCAAGGGGGACTAGCAGCAGATACGCAGTATTTT. Translation gives CAIQGGLAADTQYF.

The rearrangement links TRBV4-2 to TRBJ2-7, with D perhaps given as TRBD1 or TRBD2 (7 bases each). V was cut by 0 bases and J by 1 base, with 13 bases left in between. This CDR3 is 16 amino acids long. Germline CDR1 and CDR2: LGHNA and YNFKEQ. CDR3 sequence: CASSQDAGDSSYEQYF. DNA of the CDR3: TGTGCCAGCAGCCAAGATGCGGGGGACAGTTCCTACGAGCAGTACTTC.

The chain couples TRBV19 to TRBJ1-2; 7 nucleotides line up with TRBD1. Trimming at V came to 10 bases and at J to 1 base, leaving 6 bases not matched to a gene. CDR3 length: 13 residues. Germline V gene sequence: CDR1 LNHDA, CDR2 SQIVND (reference sequence). The CDR3 is CATRQGGNYGYTF. CDR3 sequence (DNA): TGTGCCACCAGACAGGGAGGTAACTATGGCTACACCTTC.

The rearrangement uses TRBV14 and TRBJ2-1; D is ambiguous. Germline CDR1 is SGHDN and CDR2 is FVKESK. The CDR3 is 14 amino acids. Trimming removed 0 bases at V and 5 bases at J, with 8 bases between. The CDR3 is CASSQDRVDNEQFF. In DNA form, the CDR3 reads TGTGCCAGCAGCCAAGATAGGGTGGACAATGAGCAGTTCTTC.

CDR3: CATSRAGTDYEQYF. CDR3 DNA: TGTGCCACCAGCAGAGCAGGGACAGACTACGAGCAGTACTTC. The chain joins TRBV15 to TRBJ2-7, with 7 bases lining up with TRBD1. Losses at the gene ends were 1 base for V and 3 bases for J; bases not matched to a gene: 3. The V gene's germline CDR1 is LNHNV and CDR2 YYDKDF (reference sequence). CDR3 size: 14 residues.

The chain joins TRBV18 to TRBJ1-6; D uncertain. Germline V gene lookup returns CDR1 KGHSH and CDR2 LQKENI. There are 14 residues in the CDR3. The ends were cut back, 5 bases at V and 14 bases at J, with 19 bases in the middle. In DNA, the CDR3 is TGTGCCAGCTCATCGGACGGACGGGTGTCGGCCCTCCACTTT. Translation: CASSSDGRVSALHF.